The subject of this entry is one T cell receptor beta chain. Its specificity is not known. Original processing notes: With immunoSEQ giving junction-only sequences and no quality scores, filtering differed. Sequencing used immunoSEQ multiplex PCR; TCRdb keeps in-frame clones, though not all of them. The V and J calls and the clone size are those of that table, but D and trimming were determined from the DNA. Of around 1.6 million clones listed, 95% to 99% are singletons. The sample is drawn from a study of shared clonotypes between healthy human individuals. Study-wide results and caveats: Generation of non-shared clonotypes was less probable than generation of clonotypes shared by all four donors.

This CDR3 spans 14 amino acids. The V and J ends lost 2 bases and 2 bases respectively, with 9 bases between them. CDR1 and CDR2 (germline): MNHEY, SVGAGI. All of the donors resided in Nashville, Tennessee, and each was a Caucasian adult. The rearrangement joins TRBV6-5 to TRBJ1-2; no reliable D call. This receptor was taken from a man aged 30-40 years in good health. The sample consisted of naive CD4+ T cells sorted from blood. The subset is: CD45RA+ positively selected. CDR3 amino acids: CASSYRPANYGYTF. The CDR3, as DNA: TGTGCCAGCAGTTACAGGCCGGCGAACTATGGCTACACCTTC.